The rows below give T cell receptor beta chains drawn from one sample of a study of T cells in Graves' hyperthyroidism and ophthalmopathy. Via MiXCR, TCRdb re-called the multiplex PCR reads, giving one row per CDR3 protein. The profile covers 250,000 or so distinct CDR3 sequences, with roughly 15% appearing a single time and 28% taken by the ten largest. What was sequenced was blood. The receptors stem from a woman in her late teens or twenties with Graves' ophthalmopathy. Each CDR3 is given with its conserved first and last residue. The order of the fields is J gene, V gene, clone size, CDR3 protein. Size values are once, few and many counts, or a class for expanded clones, and some rows have none.

>TRBJ1-1|TRBV30|many
CAWRTPGTEAFF
>TRBJ2-1|TRBV28|many
CASSLSEQFF
>TRBJ1-1|TRBV9|.
CASSAGHMRTEAFF
>TRBJ2-3|TRBV7-2|many
CASSSSYTQYF
>TRBJ1-1|TRBV3-1|many
CASSQVQGGEAFF
>TRBJ1-2|TRBV27|.
CASRGTDTGPRYGYTF
>TRBJ2-1|TRBV29-1|many
CSVEEENNYNEQFF
>TRBJ1-2|TRBV7-3|many
CASTLSPMIPQKDGINYGYTF
>TRBJ1-1|TRBV27|many
CASSQTMGMSTEAFF
>TRBJ2-7|TRBV4-1|many
CASSQDFSLAYEQYF
>TRBJ2-1|TRBV5-1|many
CASSLATSSYEQFF
>TRBJ2-5|TRBV15|many
CATSRERTGVEETQYF
>TRBJ2-1|TRBV30|many
CAWSQRGGRSYNEQFF
>TRBJ1-1|TRBV2|many
CATILTGMNTEAFF
>TRBJ1-2|TRBV30|.
CAWSVGTGKNYGYTF
>TRBJ1-1|TRBV7-9|many
CASSLKTGLNTEAFF
>TRBJ1-6|TRBV28|.
CASSFWDGTFNSPLHF
>TRBJ2-7|TRBV11-2|.
CASSLVSGSPSYEQYF
>TRBJ2-1|TRBV27|many
CASSSPAVNEQFF
>TRBJ2-5|TRBV3-1|many
CASSQAGSRIETQYF
>.|TRBV19|.
CASSLGNNEQYF
>TRBJ2-7|TRBV5-1|many
CASSPEGHGQYF
>TRBJ2-1|TRBV6-1|many
CASSYPTSGRGEQFF
>TRBJ2-1|TRBV7-2|many
CASSTRQGSSYNEQFF
>TRBJ1-1|TRBV5-1|many
CASSLDRVTFF
>TRBJ2-1|TRBV11-2|once
CASNPANSGSRGEQFF
>TRBJ1-1|TRBV6-2/TRBV6-3|many
CASSQDREGGEAFF
>TRBJ1-2|TRBV28|many
CASRVGSNYGYTF
>TRBJ2-1|TRBV9|many
CASSVAETSYNEQFF
>TRBJ2-3|TRBV24-1|many
CATSRASGGTDTQYF
>TRBJ2-5|TRBV27|.
CASSSKSSGRGEYF
>TRBJ2-7|TRBV5-1|many
CASSPGQGYNEQYF
>TRBJ2-1|TRBV5-5|many
CASSPAGSPGEQFF
>TRBJ2-3|TRBV7-6|many
CASTIGGHGTDTQYF
>TRBJ2-3|TRBV20-1|many
CSARDSGRATFLADTQYF